The 6 T cell receptor beta chains reported below all come from one sample, sequenced in a study of graft-versus-host responses after intestinal transplantation. Assay: immunoSEQ multiplex PCR; the TCRdb copy retains only in-frame clones and omits some. The sample has about 88,000 clones, roughly 90% seen once. No antigen has been identified for these receptors. The material was unstimulated CD4+ T cells sorted from spleen or lymph node cells, obtained before intestinal transplant. The source of these receptors is a human donor who received an intestinal transplant.

This clone was seen a single time. The chain uses TRBV29-1 and TRBJ1-1; 7 nucleotides match TRBD1. V lost 7 bases, J lost 2 bases, and 7 bases stayed unmatched. The CDR3 length is 13 residues. CDR1 SQVTM and CDR2 ANQGSEA come from the germline V gene. The CDR3 DNA reads as TGCAGCGCCGCCGGGACAGCAAACACTGAAGCTTTCTTT. It codes for CSAAGTANTEAFF.

A single count supports this clone. The chain couples TRBV19 to TRBJ1-5; TRBD1 might be the D (5 bases). The germline V gene encodes CDR1 LNHDA and CDR2 SQIVND (reference sequence). The CDR3 runs 15 residues. The V end was cut by 0 bases, the J end by 11 bases, with 17 bases between. CDR3 in amino acids: CASSIDLGGSGAQHF. The CDR3 DNA reads as TGTGCCAGTAGTATAGATCTCGGCGGTTCGGGGGCCCAGCATTTT.

V and J are TRBV20-1 and TRBJ1-2; D unresolved. CDR3 length: 11 amino acids. Germline CDR1 and CDR2: DFQATT and SNEGSKA (reference sequence). The germline V and J ends were trimmed by 2 bases and 4 bases, with 5 bases remaining between them. CDR3: CSARSGYGYTF. For the CDR3, the DNA is TGCAGTGCTAGATCGGGCTATGGCTACACCTTC.

Points on this clone: The CDR3 does not end in the conserved phenylalanine or tryptophan, so this is likely a read error. The chain uses TRBV5-1 and TRBJ2-7; perhaps TRBD2 as D (6 bases). The germline CDR1 and CDR2 sequences are SGHRS and YFSETQ. The CDR3 spans 15 residues. The V gene lost 5 bases and the J gene lost 0 bases, with 15 bases spanning the gap. CDR3 DNA: TGCGCCAGCAGTGCGCAGGGAGGAGACTCCTACGAGCAGTACCTC. As protein: CASSAQGGDSYEQYL.

The chain uses TRBV4-2 and TRBJ2-5; D perhaps matches TRBD1 (6 bases). CDR3 length: 13 amino acids. The V gene lost 3 bases and the J gene lost 5 bases, with 10 bases spanning the gap. Germline CDR1 LGHNA, CDR2 YNFKEQ. Here the CDR3 DNA reads TGTGCCAGCAGCCAGTTAAGGGGGGAGACCCAGTACTTC. Translating gives CASSQLRGETQYF.

The chain links TRBV19 to TRBJ1-3; D is possibly TRBD1 (5 bases). Trimming cost V 8 bases and J 0 bases, with 11 bases left between them. The germline V gene has CDR1 LNHDA and CDR2 SQIVND (reference sequence). The CDR3 extends over 14 amino acids. The CDR3 spells CASPMTVSGNTIYF. CDR3 sequence (DNA): TGTGCCAGTCCGATGACAGTCTCTGGAAACACCATATATTTT.